The 21 T cell receptor beta chains given below trace back to one sample, sequenced in a study of blood T cell repertoires in COVID-19. Assay used: immunoSEQ multiplex PCR; TCRdb lists only in-frame clones, some missing. The sample consists of over 70,000 clones, around 86% of them appearing once. Sequenced: peripheral blood. These receptor sequences come from a human donor in a cohort sampled during active COVID-19.

V is TRBV19 and J is TRBJ1-5; D is perhaps TRBD1 (5 bases). CDR3 length: 13 residues. Germline CDR1 is LNHDA and CDR2 is SQIVND (reference sequence). The V end lost 8 bases, the J end lost 10 bases, and 18 bases lay between the germline ends. The CDR3: CASAPGGERPQHF. Here the CDR3 DNA reads TGTGCCAGTGCGCCGGGGGGGGAACGACCCCAGCATTTT.

The V call is TRBV4-1, the J call TRBJ1-2; TRBD1 aligns across 9 bases. Germline V gives CDR1 MGHRA, CDR2 YSYEKL. This CDR3 spans 17 amino acids. J was trimmed by 2 bases and V by 0 bases; bases with no gene match: 7. CDR3: CASSQDQAGTGNYGYTF. The CDR3 nucleotides are TGCGCCAGCAGCCAAGATCAAGCCGGGACAGGGAACTATGGCTACACCTTC.

The chain employs TRBV15 and TRBJ1-5; the D gene is possibly TRBD1 (6 bases). This CDR3 is 16 amino acids long. V gave up 4 bases and J gave up 0 bases, with 13 bases separating them. Germline CDR1 reads LNHNV; CDR2 reads YYDKDF (reference sequence). In DNA, the CDR3 is TGTGCCACCAGCAAGGGGGTGGAAAATAGCAATCAGCCCCAGCATTTT. Translating gives CATSKGVENSNQPQHF.

This clone was counted once. J is TRBJ2-7 and V is TRBV12-3 or TRBV12-4, with D perhaps TRBD2 (6 bases). CDR3 length: 13 amino acids. V was shortened by 3 bases and J by 3 bases, with 9 bases between the two germline ends. CDR3 amino acids: CASSLGGVYEQYF. For the CDR3, the DNA is TGTGCCAGCAGTTTGGGAGGCGTCTACGAGCAGTACTTC.

J is TRBJ2-1 and V is TRBV7-3; 13 bases fit TRBD2. This CDR3 has 15 residues. V lost 5 bases to trimming and J lost 5 bases; unmatched junction nucleotides: 3. CDR1 and CDR2 from the germline V gene are SGHTA and FQGTGA. CDR3 sequence (DNA): TGTGCCAGCAGCAGGGGACTAGCGGGGAACAATGAGCAGTTCTTC. The encoded protein is CASSRGLAGNNEQFF.

This chain links TRBV6-6 with TRBJ2-1, with 7 bases aligning to TRBD1. Losses at the gene ends were 5 bases for V and 4 bases for J; bases not matched to a gene: 2. CDR3 size: 13 residues. Germline CDR1 MNHNY, CDR2 SVGAGI (reference sequence). CDR3 amino acids: CASSRDRYNEQFF. CDR3 nucleotide sequence: TGTGCCAGCAGTCGGGACAGATACAATGAGCAGTTCTTC.

This chain joins TRBV4-1 and TRBJ2-1, with 7 nucleotides matching TRBD2. After removal of 0 bases from V and 7 bases from J, the junction contained 15 bases not matched to a gene. The germline V gene has CDR1 MGHRA and CDR2 YSYEKL. There are 18 residues in the CDR3. The CDR3 bases are TGCGCCAGCAGCCAAGAGTGGCCTAGCGGACCACTCGGTAATGAGCAGTTCTTC. Translation gives CASSQEWPSGPLGNEQFF.

In this sample, this clone turned up a few times. V is TRBV19 and J is TRBJ1-3, with 11 positions matching TRBD1. With V trimmed by 6 bases and J by 1 base, 5 bases remained unmatched. There are 16 residues in the CDR3. Germline CDR1 and CDR2: LNHDA and SQIVND (reference sequence). The CDR3 reads CASRTGTGGSGNTIYF. CDR3 DNA: TGTGCCAGTAGAACCGGGACAGGGGGATCTGGAAACACCATATATTTT.

The genes are TRBV28 and TRBJ2-1; TRBD1 might be the D (6 bases). The ends were cut back, 3 bases at V and 2 bases at J, with 14 bases in the middle. The V gene's germline CDR1 is MDHEN and CDR2 SYDVKM. This CDR3 is built from 16 residues. CDR3 nucleotides: TGTGCCAGCAGTTTTAGGGGGATCATCACCTACAATGAGCAGTTCTTC. This translates into CASSFRGIITYNEQFF.

The chain combines TRBV27 with TRBJ1-1, with unresolved D. This CDR3 comprises 14 residues. V was shortened by 0 bases and J by 5 bases, with 10 bases between the two germline ends. Germline V gene lookup returns CDR1 MNHEY and CDR2 SMNVEV (reference sequence). The CDR3 loop is CASSLSWAETEAFF. The CDR3 DNA reads as TGTGCCAGCAGTTTATCATGGGCTGAAACTGAAGCTTTCTTT.

The gene calls are TRBV16 and TRBJ1-4, with D maybe TRBD1 (5 bases). The CDR3 runs to 13 residues. The V and J ends lost 3 bases and 6 bases respectively, with 8 bases between them. Germline V gene lookup returns CDR1 KGHSY and CDR2 FQNENV. The CDR3 region has the DNA TGTGCCAGCAGCCACGCCAGGGATGAAAAACTGTTTTTT. It codes for CASSHARDEKLFF.

V is TRBV18 and J is TRBJ2-5; D not certain. Per germline, CDR1 KGHSH and CDR2 LQKENI. Trimming left V 3 bases short and J 2 bases short, with 4 bases between. CDR3 size: 12 residues. Written as DNA, the CDR3 is TGTGCCAGCTCACCCCTACAAGAGACCCAGTACTTC. It encodes CASSPLQETQYF. Complete variable domain (other parts from reference TRBV18 and TRBJ2-5): NAGVMQNPRHLVRRRGQEARLRCSPMKGHSHVYWYRQLPEEGLKFMVYLQKENIIDESGMPKERFSAEFPKEGPSILRIQQVVRGDSAAYFCASSPLQETQYFGPGTRLLVL.

The J gene is TRBJ2-5, the V gene TRBV4-2, with 7 bases lining up with TRBD1. The CDR3 runs to 14 residues. Germline V lookup: CDR1 LGHNA, CDR2 YNFKEQ. V gave up 4 bases and J gave up 6 bases; unmatched junction bases: 8. CDR3 DNA sequence: TGTGCCAGCAGCCGGAATGACAGGGACAAGACCCAGTACTTC. Translating gives CASSRNDRDKTQYF.

This rearrangement joins TRBV20-1 to TRBJ1-1, with TRBD1 as a possible D gene (6 bases). Looked up from germline, CDR1 is DFQATT and CDR2 is SNEGSKA (reference sequence). V was cut by 6 bases and J by 8 bases, with 13 bases left in between. This CDR3 has 11 residues. CDR3 in DNA: TGCAGTGCCCCGAGGGGACAAGAAGCTTTCTTT. Residues: CSAPRGQEAFF.

The chain couples TRBV7-3 to TRBJ2-2; 8 bases fit TRBD1. This CDR3 region has 15 residues. Trimming took 5 bases from V and 4 from J; bases not matched to a gene: 6. Germline V gives CDR1 SGHTA, CDR2 FQGTGA. CDR3 bases: TGTGCCAGCAGCGTCGGACAGGGAGGCACCGGGGAGCTGTTTTTT. Translation gives CASSVGQGGTGELFF.

The chain recombines TRBV19 with TRBJ1-2, with D unresolved. Germline CDR1 is LNHDA and CDR2 is SQIVND (reference sequence). The V and J ends lost 3 bases and 7 bases respectively, with 18 bases between them. The CDR3 is 15 residues long. CDR3: CASSIGAVGKAGYTF. DNA for the CDR3: TGTGCCAGTAGTATCGGAGCCGTTGGCAAGGCTGGCTACACCTTC.

Here the CDR3 DNA reads TGTGCCAGTAGTACCATAGCGGGAGGGCCGGAGGAGACCCAGTACTTC. Translation gives CASSTIAGGPEETQYF. The chain uses TRBV19 and TRBJ2-5, with 11 bases that match TRBD2. Germline V gene lookup returns CDR1 LNHDA and CDR2 SQIVND (reference sequence). V dropped 4 bases and J dropped 5; count of bases not matched to a gene: 9. This CDR3 has 16 residues.

The V and J genes are TRBV18 and TRBJ2-5, with TRBD1 as a possible D gene (8 bases). Germline lookup yields CDR1 KGHSH and CDR2 LQKENI. The V and J ends lost 3 bases and 1 base respectively, with 12 bases between them. The CDR3 covers 15 residues. CDR3 sequence reads: CASSPDREGQETQYF. The DNA of the CDR3 is TGTGCCAGCTCACCGGACAGGGAGGGCCAAGAGACCCAGTACTTC.

The chain has TRBV5-1 and TRBJ2-1; 10 bases line up with TRBD2. CDR3 length equals 16 residues. The ends lost 5 bases at V and 4 bases at J; junction bases unmatched: 9. Looked up from germline, CDR1 is SGHRS and CDR2 is YFSETQ. The CDR3 DNA follows: TGCGCCAGCAGGCCAGCGGGAGGGGTTCAATACAATGAGCAGTTCTTC. Protein: CASRPAGGVQYNEQFF.

The chain carries TRBV19 and TRBJ1-4; the match to TRBD1 covers 7 bases. This CDR3 region has 16 residues. With V trimmed by 3 bases and J by 4 bases, 8 bases remained unmatched. The germline CDR1 and CDR2 sequences are LNHDA and SQIVND (reference sequence). The CDR3: CASSIWKGTDNEKLFF. The CDR3 nucleotides read TGTGCCAGTAGTATTTGGAAGGGGACAGATAATGAAAAACTGTTTTTT.

This chain links TRBV10-3 with TRBJ2-4; no reliable D call. The germline V gene has CDR1 ENHRY and CDR2 SYGVKD. The CDR3 spans 13 residues. Trimming cost V 2 bases and J 10 bases, with 12 bases left between them. The CDR3 DNA follows: TGTGCCATCAGTGAGGCTATCTCCTTTATTCAGTACTTC. This translates into CAISEAISFIQYF.